A selection of T cell receptor beta chains follows, all from one sample in a study of tumor-infiltrating lymphocytes in glioblastoma multiforme. TCRdb re-analysed the multiplex PCR reads in MiXCR, keeping a single row per CDR3 protein. The table records about 9,000 distinct CDR3 sequences, about 79% of them present only once. Sequences were obtained from brain tumor tissue. The receptors were gathered from a male donor with glioblastoma. The conserved cysteine and the conserved F or W are not part of the CDR3 here.

>TRBJ2-5|TRBV11-2
ASSLERQETQY
>TRBJ1-3|TRBV6-5
ASSYSVWGLSGNTIY
>TRBJ1-2|TRBV4-1
ASSQRTGYDGYT
>TRBJ2-1|TRBV11-1
ASSIGTEQF
>TRBJ2-1|TRBV20-1
NATDLAEIYNEQF
>TRBJ2-1|TRBV6-5
ASRLNSLSSYNEQF
>TRBJ2-2|TRBV11-2
ANTPSFGQGLTVNTGELY
>TRBJ1-1|TRBV29-1
SVPDRGGNTEAF
>TRBJ1-2|TRBV29-1
SCRQGTNGYT
>TRBJ2-3|TRBV20-1
SALRTVTILNTQY
>TRBJ2-2|TRBV4-1
ASSPDFSGGRFGELF
>TRBJ2-1|TRBV4-1
ASSQEKPFNEQF
>TRBJ2-2|TRBV6-2/TRBV6-3
ASSDRETGELF
>TRBJ2-3|TRBV11-2
ASSLGLAASTDTQY
>TRBJ2-2|TRBV11-2
ASTPSFDQWLAVSTGELF
>TRBJ2-5|TRBV20-1
SAREGKGQETQY
>TRBJ1-4|TRBV11-3
ASSLTGNLNEKLF
>TRBJ2-7|TRBV6-2/TRBV6-3
ASGGQRSAYEQY
>TRBJ2-2|TRBV11-2
ASIPSFGKGLAVNTWELF
>TRBJ2-3|TRBV20-1
SASSPGLAGGPSSTDTQY
>TRBJ2-4|TRBV29-1
SVSGGVAKNIQY
>TRBJ2-2|TRBV11-2
ASTNSLGQGLAVNTGELF
>TRBJ2-1|TRBV30
AWSVRELVQF
>TRBJ1-5|TRBV6-2/TRBV6-3
ASSYMDSSQSQH
>TRBJ2-5|TRBV20-1
SARDMFGETQY
>TRBJ2-7|TRBV28
ASTVAVAGSYEQY
>TRBJ2-1|TRBV20-1
SARGPLGGAGEQF
>TRBJ1-6|TRBV20-1
SARGGCSVNSPLH
>TRBJ2-1|TRBV11-2
ASSLAASGINEQF
>TRBJ2-3|TRBV30
AWNWGGTDTQY
>TRBJ2-1|TRBV5-6
ASSRWTSGVNEQF
>TRBJ2-4|TRBV11-2
ASSLGTSGLAKNIQY
>TRBJ1-1|TRBV6-5
ASGSFTEAF
>TRBJ2-5|TRBV5-6
ASSLAWETQY
>TRBJ2-1|TRBV4-2
ASSRELASEIKRF
>TRBJ2-5|TRBV12-3/TRBV12-4
ASNLLNRYQETHY
>TRBJ2-2|TRBV11-2
ASSPGTYSGELF
>TRBJ2-1|TRBV20-1
SGSAGVDEQF
>TRBJ2-3|TRBV20-1
SASRPELAGGPSSTDTQY
>TRBJ1-5|TRBV10-2
ASRPLATGDQPQH
>TRBJ1-2|TRBV11-1
ASSKRERYGYT